The rows below give T cell receptor beta chains drawn from one sample of a study of CD8+ T cells in alopecia areata. TCRdb's table, derived via immunoSEQ multiplex PCR, lists solely in-frame clones and lacks some. This sample has 150,000 to 200,000 clones; roughly 58% occur once, and the top ten carry approximately 16%. The source was CD4+ T cells sorted from blood, collected between weeks 55 and 65, from a patient treated with tofacitinib. The receptors shown here come from a human donor with alopecia areata. CDR3s include the opening cysteine and the closing phenylalanine or tryptophan. The D gene is left open where the match is weak. Clone size is stated in some rows and not others, as once, few, many or a class when expanded.

j_call clone_size v_call d_call cdr3_nt cdr3_aa
TRBJ2-6 few TRBV29-1 . TGCAGCGTGGGGGGCACCTCTGGGGCCAACGTCCTGACTTTC CSVGGTSGANVLTF
TRBJ1-5 . TRBV10-3 . TGTGCCATCAGTATTGACAGGAACAATCAGCCCCAGCATTTT CAISIDRNNQPQHF
TRBJ1-2 . TRBV20-1 . TGCAGTGCTGGGGACAACTATGGCTACACCTTC CSAGDNYGYTF
TRBJ2-7 . TRBV28 TRBD1 TGTGCCAGCAGTGAACAGGGGGACGAGCAGTACTTC CASSEQGDEQYF
TRBJ1-6 once TRBV14 . TGTGCCAGCAGCAGTCACCGGGACCCTGGAACGAGATCACCCCTCCACTTT CASSSHRDPGTRSPLHF
TRBJ1-2 few TRBV30 . TGTGCCTGGAGTGCCGGGACTCTCTTC CAWSAGTLF
TRBJ2-2 . TRBV6-6 . TGTGCCAGCAGCCGCAACCGGAGGCAGAACACCGGGGAGCTGTTTTTT CASSRNRRQNTGELFF
TRBJ1-2 . TRBV30 . TGTGCCGGCCTGATTATTGGGACATCCGTCTACACCTTC CAGLIIGTSVYTF
TRBJ2-5 . TRBV5-6 . TGTGCCAGCAGCTGGGGACTTCGGTCGGTAGAGACCCAGTACTTC CASSWGLRSVETQYF
TRBJ2-5 . TRBV6-6 TRBD1 TGTGCCAGCAGTTACCCCACAGGGGCGAGTGGGGAGACCCAGTACTTC CASSYPTGASGETQYF
TRBJ1-5 . TRBV25-1 . TGTGCCAGCAGTGTCCCGGCCCGGGGCCCCGGTCAGCCCCAGCATTTT CASSVPARGPGQPQHF
TRBJ1-2 . TRBV30 TRBD1 TGTGCCTGGAGCCGCCAGGGGGCTGACTATGGCTACACCTTC CAWSRQGADYGYTF
TRBJ2-1 . TRBV30 . TGTGCCTGGAGTAGGGGTGACAATGAGCAGTTCTTC CAWSRGDNEQFF
TRBJ2-3 . TRBV30 TRBD2 TGTGCCTGGAGTTTTGACCGAGCGGGGGCTTCAGATACGCAGTATTTT CAWSFDRAGASDTQYF
TRBJ1-2 . TRBV25-1 . TGTGCCAGCAGTTCTACACAGTCTAACTATGGCTACACCTTC CASSSTQSNYGYTF
TRBJ1-5 . TRBV4-1 . TGCGCCAGCAGCCAAGTGCTCATGGGGGACGAGCCCCAGCATTTT CASSQVLMGDEPQHF
TRBJ1-1 . TRBV6-1 TRBD1 TGTGCCAGCAACAGCCACAGGGGTGGAACTGAAGCTTTCTTT CASNSHRGGTEAFF
TRBJ1-5 . TRBV11-3 TRBD1 TGTGCCAGCAGCACAGGGGGGGATCAGCCCCAGCATTTT CASSTGGDQPQHF
TRBJ1-1 . TRBV6-5 TRBD1 TGTGCCAGCAGTCTACAGGGGGAAGCTTTCTTT CASSLQGEAFF
TRBJ1-5 once TRBV5-6 . TGTGCCAGCAGCTTGGCGGGGTACGATAGCAATCAGCCCCAGCATTTT CASSLAGYDSNQPQHF
TRBJ2-1 . TRBV30 . TGTGCCTGGAGTGTATTCGGGGTGGCTGAGCAGTTCTTC CAWSVFGVAEQFF
TRBJ1-1 . TRBV9 . TGTGCCAGCAGCGTAGAGAGGAAGGGACCCAGGGTTGGCGCTGAAGCTTTCTTT CASSVERKGPRVGAEAFF
TRBJ2-3 few TRBV30 . TGTGCCCGGGGGCGCGGCACAGATACGCAGTATTTT CARGRGTDTQYF
TRBJ1-2 . TRBV30 TRBD1 TGTGCCTGGAGTACAGGGGTTGGCGGCTACACCTTC CAWSTGVGGYTF
TRBJ2-7 . TRBV7-2 . TGTGCCAGCAGCCAAAATGACAGGATACAGCAGTACTTC CASSQNDRIQQYF
TRBJ1-5 . TRBV30 . TGTGCCTGGAGTGTTGGAAGCCACAGCAATCAGCCCCAGCATTTT CAWSVGSHSNQPQHF
TRBJ1-2 . TRBV9 . TGTGCCAGCAGCGTAGATCAGGGCCGACGGGGTGGCTACACCTTC CASSVDQGRRGGYTF
TRBJ1-1 many TRBV10-2 . TGCGCCAGCTCGTGGAACAAGGACACTGAAGCTTTCTTT CASSWNKDTEAFF
TRBJ2-6 . TRBV7-3 . TGTGCCAGCAGCCAGTTCTCTGGGGCCAACGTCCTGACTTTC CASSQFSGANVLTF
TRBJ2-3 . TRBV6-6 . TGTGCCAGCGGGACGTCTGGTACGCAGTATTTT CASGTSGTQYF
TRBJ1-2 few TRBV7-2 . TGTGCCAGCAGCTTAGGGGGCGGCGCTGGCTACACCTTC CASSLGGGAGYTF
TRBJ2-5 . TRBV15 TRBD1 TGTGCCACCAGCAGACCGGGACAGAAAGAGACCCAGTACTTC CATSRPGQKETQYF
TRBJ1-2 . TRBV7-6 . TGTGCCAGCAGCCCGGGACGGGGGCCGTATGGCTACACCTTC CASSPGRGPYGYTF
TRBJ1-1 few TRBV5-1 TRBD1 TGCGCCAGCAGCCGGGACAGGGTGAGGACTGAAGCTTTCTTT CASSRDRVRTEAFF
TRBJ1-3 . TRBV29-1 . TGCAGCGTTGGCTCCGGAAACACCATATATTTT CSVGSGNTIYF
TRBJ2-3 . TRBV29-1 . TGCAGCGTTGATCGAGGGCGAATTAGCACAGATACGCAGTATTTT CSVDRGRISTDTQYF
TRBJ1-2 . TRBV2 . TGTGCCAGCATCCGACAGACAGGCTATGGCTACACCTTC CASIRQTGYGYTF
TRBJ2-5 . TRBV7-2 . TGTGCCAGCAGCTTGGTTGGGGTTGCAAGAACCCAGTACTTC CASSLVGVARTQYF
TRBJ2-7 . TRBV6-5 . TGTGCCAGCAGGCCTGAGGGGATGAGCTCCTACGAGCAGTACTTC CASRPEGMSSYEQYF
TRBJ1-1 . TRBV2 TRBD1 TGTGCCAGCAGGGACCGGGACAGGGCGAGCCCTGAAGCTTTCTTT CASRDRDRASPEAFF
TRBJ1-2 . TRBV7-2 TRBD1 TGTGCCAGCAGCGCGGACAGGGGGCAAAGTGGCTACACCTTC CASSADRGQSGYTF
TRBJ2-5 once TRBV5-1 . TGCGCCAGCAGCTCGAATTCGGGGGAGACCCAGTACTTC CASSSNSGETQYF
TRBJ1-1 few TRBV7-9 TRBD1 TGTGCCAGCAGCTTATTAGTTAGGAGGGGGCAGGACACTGAAGCTTTCTTT CASSLLVRRGQDTEAFF
TRBJ1-4 . TRBV28 . TGTGCCAGCTCGATCCGAGGGTGGGAAAAACTGTTTTTT CASSIRGWEKLFF
TRBJ1-2 . TRBV7-6 . TGTGCCAGCAGCCCAACCCGGGGGAAAGGCTACACCTTC CASSPTRGKGYTF
TRBJ1-1 . TRBV11-3 . TGTGCCAGCACCACTGTTTTTGGGGAGGGAAACACTGAAGCTTTCTTT CASTTVFGEGNTEAFF